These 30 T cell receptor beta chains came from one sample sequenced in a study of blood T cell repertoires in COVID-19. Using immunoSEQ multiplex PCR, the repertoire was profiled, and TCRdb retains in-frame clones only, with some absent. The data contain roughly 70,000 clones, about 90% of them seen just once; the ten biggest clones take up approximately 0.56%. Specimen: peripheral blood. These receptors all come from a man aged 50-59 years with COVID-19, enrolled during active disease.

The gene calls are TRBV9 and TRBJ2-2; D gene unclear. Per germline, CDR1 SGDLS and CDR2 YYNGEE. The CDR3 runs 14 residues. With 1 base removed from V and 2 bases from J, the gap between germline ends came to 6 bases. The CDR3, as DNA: TGTGCCAGCAGCGTAATCCAAAACACCGGGGAGCTGTTTTTT. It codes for CASSVIQNTGELFF.

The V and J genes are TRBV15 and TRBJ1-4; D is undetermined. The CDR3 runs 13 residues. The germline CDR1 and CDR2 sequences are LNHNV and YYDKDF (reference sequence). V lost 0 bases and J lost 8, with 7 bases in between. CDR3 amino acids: CATSRDLREKLFF. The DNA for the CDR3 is TGTGCCACCAGCAGAGACCTTCGGGAAAAACTGTTTTTT.

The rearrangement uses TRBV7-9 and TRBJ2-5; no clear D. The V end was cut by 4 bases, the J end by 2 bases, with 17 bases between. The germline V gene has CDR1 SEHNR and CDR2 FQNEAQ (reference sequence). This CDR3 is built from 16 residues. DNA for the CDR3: TGTGCCAGCAGCTCCCTCAGCGTCCCGTATCAAGAGACCCAGTACTTC. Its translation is CASSSLSVPYQETQYF.

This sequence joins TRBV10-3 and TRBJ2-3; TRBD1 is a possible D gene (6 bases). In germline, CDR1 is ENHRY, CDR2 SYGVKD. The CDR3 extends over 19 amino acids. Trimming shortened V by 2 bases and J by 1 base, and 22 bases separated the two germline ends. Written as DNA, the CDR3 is TGTGCCATCAGTGAGCCTCAGGGGAGACGGTTAGTGGGCACAGATACGCAGTATTTT. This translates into CAISEPQGRRLVGTDTQYF.

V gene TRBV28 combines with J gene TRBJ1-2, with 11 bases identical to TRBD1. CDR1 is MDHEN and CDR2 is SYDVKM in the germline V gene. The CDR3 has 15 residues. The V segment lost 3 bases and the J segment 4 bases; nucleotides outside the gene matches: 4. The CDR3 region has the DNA TGTGCCAGCAGTTTCAGGGACAGGGGGGCCTATGGCTACACCTTC. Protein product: CASSFRDRGAYGYTF.

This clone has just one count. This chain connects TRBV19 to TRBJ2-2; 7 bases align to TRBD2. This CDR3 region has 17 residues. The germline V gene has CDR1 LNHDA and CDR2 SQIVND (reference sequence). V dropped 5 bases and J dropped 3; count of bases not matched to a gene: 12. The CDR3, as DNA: TGTGCCAGTAGTCGAATCGCCGGGACTACCTACACCGGGGAGCTGTTTTTT. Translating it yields CASSRIAGTTYTGELFF.

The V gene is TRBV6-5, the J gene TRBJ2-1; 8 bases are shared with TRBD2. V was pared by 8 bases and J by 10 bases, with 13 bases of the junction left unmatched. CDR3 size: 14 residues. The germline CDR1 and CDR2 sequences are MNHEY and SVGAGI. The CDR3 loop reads CASESGSPLGEQFF. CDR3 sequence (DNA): TGTGCCAGCGAAAGCGGGAGTCCCCTTGGAGAGCAGTTCTTC.

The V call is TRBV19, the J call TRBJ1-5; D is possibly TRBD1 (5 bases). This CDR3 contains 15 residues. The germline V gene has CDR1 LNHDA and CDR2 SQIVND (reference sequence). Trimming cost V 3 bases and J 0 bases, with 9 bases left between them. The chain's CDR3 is CASSIGGYSNQPQHF. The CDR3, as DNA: TGTGCCAGTAGTATTGGGGGGTATAGCAATCAGCCCCAGCATTTT.

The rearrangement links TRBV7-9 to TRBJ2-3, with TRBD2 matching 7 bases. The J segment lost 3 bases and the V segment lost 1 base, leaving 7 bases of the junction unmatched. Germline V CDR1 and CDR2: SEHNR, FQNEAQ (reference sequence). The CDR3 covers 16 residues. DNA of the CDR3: TGTGCCAGCAGCTTAGTTCGCGGGAGTCGGACAGATACGCAGTATTTT. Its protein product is CASSLVRGSRTDTQYF.

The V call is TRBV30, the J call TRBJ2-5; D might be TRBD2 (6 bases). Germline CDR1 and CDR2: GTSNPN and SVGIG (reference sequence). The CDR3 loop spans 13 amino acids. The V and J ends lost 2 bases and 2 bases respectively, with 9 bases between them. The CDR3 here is CAWSIGGQETQYF. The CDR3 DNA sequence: TGTGCCTGGAGTATCGGGGGTCAAGAGACCCAGTACTTC.

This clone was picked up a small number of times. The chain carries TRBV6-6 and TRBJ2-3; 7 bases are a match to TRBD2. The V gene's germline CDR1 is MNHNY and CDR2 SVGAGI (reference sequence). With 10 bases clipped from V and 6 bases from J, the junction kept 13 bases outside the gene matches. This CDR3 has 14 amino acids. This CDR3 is CATQNGRESDTQYF. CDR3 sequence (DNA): TGTGCCACCCAGAACGGGCGGGAGTCGGATACGCAGTATTTT.

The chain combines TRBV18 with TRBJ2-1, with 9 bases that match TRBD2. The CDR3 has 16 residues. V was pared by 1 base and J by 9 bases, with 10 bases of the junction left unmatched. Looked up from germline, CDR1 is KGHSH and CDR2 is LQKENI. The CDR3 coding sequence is TGTGCCAGCTCACCACTAGGGACTAGCACATTAGGTGAGCAGTTCTTC. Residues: CASSPLGTSTLGEQFF.

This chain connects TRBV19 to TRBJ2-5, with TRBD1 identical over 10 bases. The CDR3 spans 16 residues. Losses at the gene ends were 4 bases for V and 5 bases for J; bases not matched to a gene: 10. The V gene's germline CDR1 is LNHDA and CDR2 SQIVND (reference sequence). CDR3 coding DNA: TGTGCCAGTAGTACCCGACAGGGGGCTAGTGGTGAGACCCAGTACTTC. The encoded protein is CASSTRQGASGETQYF. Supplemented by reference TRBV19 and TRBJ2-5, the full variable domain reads DGGITQSPKYLFRKEGQNVTLSCEQNLNHDAMYWYRQDPGQGLRLIYYSQIVNDFQKGDIAEGYSVSREKKESFPLTVTSAQKNPTAFYLCASSTRQGASGETQYFGPGTRLLVL.

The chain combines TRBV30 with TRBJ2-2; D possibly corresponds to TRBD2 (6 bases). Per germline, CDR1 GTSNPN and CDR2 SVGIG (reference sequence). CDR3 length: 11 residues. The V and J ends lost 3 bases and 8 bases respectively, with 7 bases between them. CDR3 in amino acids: CAWSGGGELFF. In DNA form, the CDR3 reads TGTGCCTGGAGCGGGGGAGGGGAGCTGTTTTTT.

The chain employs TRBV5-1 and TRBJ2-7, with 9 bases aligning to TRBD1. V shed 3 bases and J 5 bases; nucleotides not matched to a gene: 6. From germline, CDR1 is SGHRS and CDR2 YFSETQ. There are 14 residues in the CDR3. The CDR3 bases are TGCGCCAGCAGCTGGGGACAGGGTAACGACGAGCAGTACTTC. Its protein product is CASSWGQGNDEQYF. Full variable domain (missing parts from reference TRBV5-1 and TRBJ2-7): KAGVTQTPRYLIKTRGQQVTLSCSPISGHRSVSWYQQTPGQGLQFLFEYFSETQRNKGNFPGRFSGRQFSNSRSEMNVSTLELGDSALYLCASSWGQGNDEQYFGPGTRLTVT.

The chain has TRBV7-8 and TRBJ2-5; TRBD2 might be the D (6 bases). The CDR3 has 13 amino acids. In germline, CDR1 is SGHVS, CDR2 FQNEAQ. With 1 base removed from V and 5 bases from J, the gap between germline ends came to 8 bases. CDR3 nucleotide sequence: TGTGCCAGCAGCTTAGACCGGGGGGAGACCCAGTACTTC. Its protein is CASSLDRGETQYF.

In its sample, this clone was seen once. CDR3 protein: CATSDTSSGRALNEQFF. CDR3 in DNA: TGTGCCACCAGTGATACCTCTAGCGGGAGGGCCTTGAATGAGCAGTTCTTC. The rearrangement uses TRBV24-1 and TRBJ2-1, with 12 bases identical to TRBD2. J was trimmed by 7 bases and V by 3 bases; bases with no gene match: 9. This CDR3 contains 17 residues. CDR1 KGHDR and CDR2 SFDVKD come from the germline V gene.

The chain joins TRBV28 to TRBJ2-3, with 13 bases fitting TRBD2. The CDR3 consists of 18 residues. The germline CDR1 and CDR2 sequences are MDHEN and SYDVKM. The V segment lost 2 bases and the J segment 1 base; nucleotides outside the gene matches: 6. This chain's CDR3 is CASSLSPGLAGRTDTQYF. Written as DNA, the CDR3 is TGTGCCAGCAGTTTAAGCCCGGGACTAGCGGGGCGCACAGATACGCAGTATTTT.

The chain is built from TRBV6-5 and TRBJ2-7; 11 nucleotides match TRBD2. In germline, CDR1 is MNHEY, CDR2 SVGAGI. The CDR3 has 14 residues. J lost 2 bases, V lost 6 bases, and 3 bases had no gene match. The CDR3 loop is CASSPTSGTYEQYF. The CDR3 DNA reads TGTGCCAGCAGCCCGACTAGCGGGACCTACGAGCAGTACTTC.

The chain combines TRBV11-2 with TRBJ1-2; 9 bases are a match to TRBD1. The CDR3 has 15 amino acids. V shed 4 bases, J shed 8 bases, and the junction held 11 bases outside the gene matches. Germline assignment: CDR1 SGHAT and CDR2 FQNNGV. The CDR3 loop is CASSSIGQGPGGYTF. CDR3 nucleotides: TGTGCCAGCAGCTCGATCGGACAGGGGCCAGGAGGCTACACCTTC.

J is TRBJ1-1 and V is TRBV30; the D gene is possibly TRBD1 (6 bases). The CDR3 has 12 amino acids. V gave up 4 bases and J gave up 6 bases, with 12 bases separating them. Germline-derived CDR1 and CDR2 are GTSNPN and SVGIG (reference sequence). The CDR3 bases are TGTGCCTGGAACGGCGGGGGCCCTGAAGCTTTCTTT. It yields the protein CAWNGGGPEAFF.

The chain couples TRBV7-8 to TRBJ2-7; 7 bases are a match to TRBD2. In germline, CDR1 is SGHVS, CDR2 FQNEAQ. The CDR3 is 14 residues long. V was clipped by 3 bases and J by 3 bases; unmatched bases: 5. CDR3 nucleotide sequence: TGTGCCAGCAGCTTTACTAGCGCCCGCTACGAGCAGTACTTC. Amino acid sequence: CASSFTSARYEQYF.

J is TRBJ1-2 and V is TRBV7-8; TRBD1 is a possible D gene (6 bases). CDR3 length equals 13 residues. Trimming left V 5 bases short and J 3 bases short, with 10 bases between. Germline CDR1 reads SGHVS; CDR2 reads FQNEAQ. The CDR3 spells CASSARTDYGYTF. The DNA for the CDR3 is TGTGCCAGCAGCGCCCGGACAGACTATGGCTACACCTTC. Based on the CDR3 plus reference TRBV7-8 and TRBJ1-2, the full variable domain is GAGVSQSPRYKVAKRGQDVALRCDPISGHVSLFWYQQALGQGPEFLTYFQNEAQLDKSGLPSDRFFAERPEGSVSTLKIQRTQQEDSAVYLCASSARTDYGYTFGSGTRLTVV.

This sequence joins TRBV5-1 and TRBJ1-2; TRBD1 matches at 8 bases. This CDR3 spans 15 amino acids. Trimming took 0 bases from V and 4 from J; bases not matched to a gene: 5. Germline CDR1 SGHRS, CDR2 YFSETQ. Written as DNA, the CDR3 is TGCGCCAGCAGCTTGGAGCCAGGGGGCGTCTATGGCTACACCTTC. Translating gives CASSLEPGGVYGYTF.

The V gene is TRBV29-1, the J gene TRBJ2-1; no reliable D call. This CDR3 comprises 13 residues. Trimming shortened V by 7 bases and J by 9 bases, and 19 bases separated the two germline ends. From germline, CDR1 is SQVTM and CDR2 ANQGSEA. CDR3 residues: CSARWVVEAEQFF. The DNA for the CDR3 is TGCAGCGCCCGATGGGTGGTAGAGGCTGAGCAGTTCTTC.

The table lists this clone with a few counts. The chain's CDR3 is CASSLETGSIGYEQYF. CDR3 sequence (DNA): TGCGCCAGCAGCTTGGAGACAGGGTCTATTGGCTACGAGCAGTACTTC. J is TRBJ2-7 and V is TRBV5-1, with 7 bases identical to TRBD1. V shed 0 bases and J 3 bases; nucleotides not matched to a gene: 9. Per germline, CDR1 SGHRS and CDR2 YFSETQ. The CDR3 covers 16 residues.

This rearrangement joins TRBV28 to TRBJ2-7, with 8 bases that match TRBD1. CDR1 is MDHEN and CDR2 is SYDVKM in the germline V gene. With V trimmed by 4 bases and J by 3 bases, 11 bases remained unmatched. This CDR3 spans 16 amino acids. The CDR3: CASSSPSRTGLYEQYF. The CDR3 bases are TGTGCCAGCAGTTCCCCCTCTCGGACAGGGCTCTACGAGCAGTACTTC.

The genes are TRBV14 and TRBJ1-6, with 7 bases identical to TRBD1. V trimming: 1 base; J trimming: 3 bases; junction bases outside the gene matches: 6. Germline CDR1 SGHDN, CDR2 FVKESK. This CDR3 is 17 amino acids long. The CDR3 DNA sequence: TGTGCCAGCAGCCAAGTAGTACAGGGGCTCTATAATTCACCCCTCCACTTT. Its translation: CASSQVVQGLYNSPLHF.

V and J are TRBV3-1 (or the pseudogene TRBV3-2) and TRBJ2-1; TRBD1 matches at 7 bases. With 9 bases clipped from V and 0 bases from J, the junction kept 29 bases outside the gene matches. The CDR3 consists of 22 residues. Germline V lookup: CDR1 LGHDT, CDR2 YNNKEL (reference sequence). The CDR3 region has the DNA TGTGCCAGAGTCGGGTCCATGCACAGGGGTATTAACTGGACTTACTCCTACAATGAGCAGTTCTTC. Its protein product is CARVGSMHRGINWTYSYNEQFF.

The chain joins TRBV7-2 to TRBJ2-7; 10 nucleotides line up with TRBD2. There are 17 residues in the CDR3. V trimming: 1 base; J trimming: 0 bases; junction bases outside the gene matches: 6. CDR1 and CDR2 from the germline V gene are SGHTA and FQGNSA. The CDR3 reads CASSLDGLAASSYEQYF. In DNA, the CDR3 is TGTGCCAGCAGCTTAGATGGACTAGCGGCTAGCTCCTACGAGCAGTACTTC.